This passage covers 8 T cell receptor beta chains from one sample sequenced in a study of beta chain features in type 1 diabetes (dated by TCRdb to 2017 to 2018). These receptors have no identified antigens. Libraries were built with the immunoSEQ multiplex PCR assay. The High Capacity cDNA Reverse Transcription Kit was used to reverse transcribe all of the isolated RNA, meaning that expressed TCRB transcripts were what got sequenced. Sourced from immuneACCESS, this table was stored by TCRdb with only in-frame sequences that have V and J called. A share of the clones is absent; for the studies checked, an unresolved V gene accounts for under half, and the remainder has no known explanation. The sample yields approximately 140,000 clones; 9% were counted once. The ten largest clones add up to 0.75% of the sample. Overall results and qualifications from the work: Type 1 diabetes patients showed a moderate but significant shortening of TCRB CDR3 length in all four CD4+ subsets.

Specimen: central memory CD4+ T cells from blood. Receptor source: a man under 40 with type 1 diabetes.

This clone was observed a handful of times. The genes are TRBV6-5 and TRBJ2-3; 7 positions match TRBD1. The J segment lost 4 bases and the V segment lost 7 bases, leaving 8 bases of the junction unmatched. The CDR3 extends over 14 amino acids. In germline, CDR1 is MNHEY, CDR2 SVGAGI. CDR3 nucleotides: TGTGCCAGCAATCGACAGGGTGCCCCAGATACGCAGTATTTT. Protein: CASNRQGAPDTQYF.

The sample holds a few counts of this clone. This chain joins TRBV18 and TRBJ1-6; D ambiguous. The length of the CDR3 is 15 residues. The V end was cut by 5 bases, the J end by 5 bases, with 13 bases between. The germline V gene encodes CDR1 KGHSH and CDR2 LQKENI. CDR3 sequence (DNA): TGTGCCAGCTCAGAGCCGGGTATCCATAATTCACCCCTCCACTTT. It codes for CASSEPGIHNSPLHF.

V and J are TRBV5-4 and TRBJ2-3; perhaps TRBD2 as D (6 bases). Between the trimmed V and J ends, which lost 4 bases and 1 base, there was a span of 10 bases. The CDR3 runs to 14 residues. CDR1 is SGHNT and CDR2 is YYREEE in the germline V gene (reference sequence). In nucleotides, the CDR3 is TGTGCCAGCAGCACGGGACTCCGCACAGATACGCAGTATTTT. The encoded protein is CASSTGLRTDTQYF.

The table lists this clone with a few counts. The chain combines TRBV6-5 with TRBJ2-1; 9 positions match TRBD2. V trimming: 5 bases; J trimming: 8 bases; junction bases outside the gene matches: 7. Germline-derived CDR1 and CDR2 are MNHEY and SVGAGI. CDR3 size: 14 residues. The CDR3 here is CASSPSGGQDEQFF. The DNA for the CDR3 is TGTGCCAGCAGTCCGAGCGGGGGGCAGGATGAGCAGTTCTTC.

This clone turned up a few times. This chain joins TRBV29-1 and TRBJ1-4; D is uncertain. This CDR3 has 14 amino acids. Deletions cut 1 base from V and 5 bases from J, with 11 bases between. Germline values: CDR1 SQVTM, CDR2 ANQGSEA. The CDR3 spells CSVEGTADNEKLFF. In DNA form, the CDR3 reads TGCAGCGTTGAAGGAACAGCAGACAATGAAAAACTGTTTTTT. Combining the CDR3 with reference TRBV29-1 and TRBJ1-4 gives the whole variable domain SAVISQKPSRDICQRGTSLTIQCQVDSQVTMMFWYRQQPGQSLTLIATANQGSEATYESGFVIDKFPISRPNLTFSTLTVSNMSPEDSSIYLCSVEGTADNEKLFFGSGTQLSVL.

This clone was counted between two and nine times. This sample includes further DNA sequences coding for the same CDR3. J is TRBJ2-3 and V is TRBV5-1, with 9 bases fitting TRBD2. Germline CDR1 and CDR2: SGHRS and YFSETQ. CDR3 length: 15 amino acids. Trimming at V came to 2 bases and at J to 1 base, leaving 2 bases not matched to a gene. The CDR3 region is CASSLQRGGTDTQYF. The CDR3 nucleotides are TGCGCCAGCAGCTTACAGCGGGGGGGCACAGATACGCAGTATTTT.

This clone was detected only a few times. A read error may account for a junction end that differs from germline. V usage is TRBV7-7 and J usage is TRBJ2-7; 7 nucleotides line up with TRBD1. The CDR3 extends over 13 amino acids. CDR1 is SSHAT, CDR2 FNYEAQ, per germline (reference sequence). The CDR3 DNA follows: TGTGCTAGCAGCTTAGATGTTGGACAGGTACAGTACTTC. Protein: CASSLDVGQVQYF.

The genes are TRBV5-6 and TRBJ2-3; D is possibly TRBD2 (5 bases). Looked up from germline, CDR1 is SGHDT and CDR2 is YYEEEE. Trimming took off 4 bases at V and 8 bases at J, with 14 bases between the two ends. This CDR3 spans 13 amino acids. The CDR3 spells CASSPTGSSTQYF. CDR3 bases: TGTGCCAGCAGCCCGACGGGGTCCTCTACGCAGTATTTT.